This T cell receptor beta chain was documented in a study of cytomegalovirus exposure and HLA in healthy donors. This CDR3 spans 15 amino acids. Trimming removed 4 bases from V and 6 bases from J; junction bases left unmatched: 4. The germline gives CDR1 SGDLS, CDR2 YYNGEE. The validation cohort, a group of 130 or so subjects, included the donors and was separate from the roughly 720-subject first cohort. Overall study findings and caveats: In vitro data verified a few CMV-associated chains as specific for CMV antigens. High specificity and sensitivity for cytomegalovirus status were reported for the classifier. The authors listed 164 TCR beta chains as cytomegalovirus-associated.

This clone was detected a few times. No antigen is known for it. The data were produced by immunoSEQ multiplex PCR, yet TCRdb's version contains in-frame clones alone and is incomplete. The sample has more than 110,000 clones; approximately 86% are singletons. The clonotype comes from a woman under 30 in good health and CMV-seropositive. The chain joins TRBV9 to TRBJ1-6, with TRBD1 matching 10 bases. Sequencing input: PBMCs. CDR3 sequence reads: CASSPRDRGNSPLHF. CDR3 bases: TGTGCCAGCAGCCCGAGGGACAGGGGTAATTCACCCCTCCACTTT.